The entry that follows covers one T cell receptor (beta chain) sequence. This may be a read error, as it is one base from a much larger clone. Both ends of each TCR cDNA library bore sample-specific barcodes. One entry per CDR3 protein, called by TCRdb with MiXCR from the 5' RACE reads. Of 350,000 to 400,000 distinct CDR3 sequences listed, about 28% were seen once; the top ten hold about 6%. The germline V gene has CDR1 MNHNY and CDR2 SVGAGI (reference sequence). The CDR3 spans 14 residues. The entry originates in a study of identical twins' blood T cells. The receptor's source is a woman between 18 and 49 years old in good health. The specimen sequenced was PBMCs. This rearrangement joins TRBV6-6 to TRBJ2-2; the D gene is possibly TRBD2 (5 bases). The CDR3 protein is CASSFGSNTGKLFF. The DNA of the CDR3 is TGTGCCAGCAGTTTTGGGAGCAACACCGGGAAGCTGTTTTTT.